This T cell receptor (beta chain) was obtained from a study of T-cell reconstitution after alpha-beta-depleted transplantation in children. In this sample, this clonotype turned up a few times. Its antigen is currently unknown. This CDR3 comprises 12 residues. CDR1 DFQATT and CDR2 SNEGSKA come from the germline V gene (reference sequence). V lost 3 bases to trimming and J lost 2 bases, with 7 bases between them. For TCRbeta, the library was prepared with unique molecular identifiers. TCRdb ran MiXCR on the PCR reads and lists one entry per CDR3 protein. The data hold hundreds of thousands of distinct CDR3 sequences, with 10% to 15% observed a single time. Study results and caveats: About two months after transplant, alpha-beta T cells reportedly came from several hundred expanded graft clones. Hyperexpanded clones declined; after one year, newly produced T cells mostly supplied diversity. The study traced high day-60 TCRbeta diversity in some patients to surviving recipient T cells and thymic progenitors.

This TCR was sampled from a male patient between 10 and 17 years old who had a stem cell transplant for acute myeloid leukemia, so the T cells may come from the graft donor. The V gene is TRBV20-1, the J gene TRBJ2-5, with D unresolved. The input for sequencing was PBMCs, mostly from graft donor cells, taken 360 days after TCRalphabeta/CD19-depleted stem cell transplant. In nucleotides, the CDR3 is TGCAGTGCTAGCCGAGGTCAAGAGACCCAGTACTTC. As protein: CSASRGQETQYF.